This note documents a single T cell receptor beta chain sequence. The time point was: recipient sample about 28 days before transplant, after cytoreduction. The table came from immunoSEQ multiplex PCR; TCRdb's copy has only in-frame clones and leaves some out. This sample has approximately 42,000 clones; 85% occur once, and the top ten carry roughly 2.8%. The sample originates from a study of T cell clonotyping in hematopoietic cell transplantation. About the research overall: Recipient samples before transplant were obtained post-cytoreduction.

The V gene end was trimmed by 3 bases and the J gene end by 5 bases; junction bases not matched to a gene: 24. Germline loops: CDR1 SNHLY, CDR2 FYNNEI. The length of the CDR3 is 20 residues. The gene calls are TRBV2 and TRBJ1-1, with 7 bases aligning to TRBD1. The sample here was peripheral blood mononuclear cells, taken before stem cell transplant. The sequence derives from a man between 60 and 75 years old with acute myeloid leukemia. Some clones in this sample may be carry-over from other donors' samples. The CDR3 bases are TGTGCCAGCAGTGATATCGGGCCCCAGGGGGATTTTAGTATTAAGACTGAAGCTTTCTTT. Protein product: CASSDIGPQGDFSIKTEAFF.